Listed here are 27 T cell receptor beta chains from one sample, sequenced in a study of T cells in tumors after PD-1 blockade (dated 2019 in TCRdb). The sample's time point label, decoded: after anti-PD-1 therapy. To prepare the library, the immunoSEQ multiplex PCR assay was applied. Here the immuneACCESS table is served through TCRdb, limited to in-frame sequences with V and J called. Missing clones are a known gap in these copies; in checked studies unresolved V genes cover under half, and the rest lacks a known reason. This sample gives about 10,000 clones in total; about 67% of them show up just once. The ten top clones hold about 12% of the sample. Specimen: tumor tissue, collected after anti-PD-1 treatment. The receptors derive from a human donor with basal cell carcinoma.

V gene TRBV24-1 combines with J gene TRBJ1-5, with D unclear. The germline CDR1 and CDR2 sequences are KGHDR and SFDVKD. The CDR3 totals 12 residues. Trimming pared 6 bases from V and 2 bases from J, leaving 4 bases between. DNA for the CDR3: TGTGCCACCAGTTCGGGCAATCAGCCCCAGCATTTT. Its protein product is CATSSGNQPQHF.

The chain carries TRBV7-8 and TRBJ1-2; D unresolved. The CDR3 covers 15 residues. In germline, CDR1 is SGHVS, CDR2 FQNEAQ. V was trimmed by 4 bases and J by 0 bases, leaving 12 bases between them. Here the CDR3 DNA reads TGTGCCAGCAGCTCTAAGGCCCTAGCTAACTATGGCTACACCTTC. Translation: CASSSKALANYGYTF.

This chain uses TRBV5-1 with TRBJ1-5; 7 bases map to TRBD1. After removal of 2 bases from V and 1 base from J, the junction contained 3 bases not matched to a gene. Looked up from germline, CDR1 is SGHRS and CDR2 is YFSETQ. The CDR3 spans 15 residues. The CDR3 region has the DNA TGCGCCAGCAGCTTATCAGGGGGGAGCAATCAGCCCCAGCATTTT. Its translation is CASSLSGGSNQPQHF.

The chain couples TRBV4-3 to TRBJ2-4; D not certain. The CDR3 is made up of 14 amino acids. Trimming stripped 0 bases from V and 6 bases from J, with 9 bases between. CDR1 LGHNA and CDR2 YSLEER come from the germline V gene. The CDR3 sequence: CASSQDSSRNIQYF. The DNA of the CDR3 is TGCGCCAGCAGCCAAGATTCCAGTCGAAACATTCAGTACTTC.

Relative to its sample, this clone is medium-sized. The CDR3 DNA is TGCGCCAGCAGCCAAGAAACGGGCTGGGGCGCCTACAATGAGCAGTTCTTC. This encodes CASSQETGWGAYNEQFF. This chain uses TRBV4-3 with TRBJ2-1; D may be TRBD1 (5 bases). Germline CDR1 LGHNA, CDR2 YSLEER. V was cut by 0 bases and J by 2 bases, with 14 bases left in between. The CDR3 is 17 amino acids.

By share of the sample, this clone is medium-sized. The chain has TRBV18 and TRBJ2-7; D uncertain. This CDR3 region has 13 residues. V dropped 3 bases and J dropped 4 bases, with 10 bases sitting between them. Germline lookup yields CDR1 KGHSH and CDR2 LQKENI. CDR3 coding DNA: TGTGCCAGCTCACCCAACACAGATTACGAGCAGTACTTC. It translates to CASSPNTDYEQYF.

The chain joins TRBV5-5 to TRBJ1-5; D is undetermined. The CDR3 covers 14 residues. Germline V gene sequence: CDR1 SGHKS, CDR2 YYEKEE (reference sequence). The ends were cut back, 2 bases at V and 5 bases at J, with 11 bases in the middle. CDR3 nucleotides: TGTGCCAGCAGCTTTGGCGACAAGTATCAGCCCCAGCATTTT. Translating it yields CASSFGDKYQPQHF.

CDR3 nucleotide sequence: TGCGCCAGCAGCCAAGATGGAAGGGGTGGGGGTGAAAAACTGTTTTTT. It translates to CASSQDGRGGGEKLFF. The chain joins TRBV4-3 to TRBJ1-4; perhaps TRBD1 as D (5 bases). The germline CDR1 and CDR2 sequences are LGHNA and YSLEER. This CDR3 has 16 amino acids. The V end lost 0 bases, the J end lost 7 bases, and 15 bases lay between the germline ends.

This sequence joins TRBV11-3 and TRBJ1-1; tentative D call: TRBD1 (5 bases). The germline CDR1 and CDR2 sequences are SGHNT and YENEEA. The length of the CDR3 is 16 residues. Trimming took off 0 bases at V and 0 bases at J, with 11 bases between the two ends. CDR3 DNA sequence: TGTGCCAGCAGCTTAGAAGGGACGGCAATGAACACTGAAGCTTTCTTT. It is translated as CASSLEGTAMNTEAFF.

The CDR3 sequence is CASSQDLLGVGELFF. The DNA for the CDR3 is TGCGCCAGCAGCCAAGATCTTCTGGGCGTCGGGGAGCTGTTTTTT. The chain combines TRBV4-3 with TRBJ2-2; D call uncertain. The CDR3 is 15 residues long. V lost 0 bases, J lost 7 bases, and 12 bases lay in between. Germline V lookup: CDR1 LGHNA, CDR2 YSLEER.

A remark on this clone: The sample carries other DNA sequences with the same CDR3. The V call is TRBV4-1, the J call TRBJ2-4, with D hard to call. Germline V gene data show CDR1 as MGHRA and CDR2 as YSYEKL. CDR3 length: 16 residues. Trimming cost V 1 base and J 4 bases, with 14 bases left between them. The CDR3 sequence: CASSQVPARAKNIQYF. The CDR3 region has the DNA TGCGCCAGCAGCCAAGTCCCGGCTAGAGCTAAAAACATTCAGTACTTC.

V is TRBV4-2 and J is TRBJ2-3; 11 bases match TRBD2. CDR3 length: 15 residues. Germline-derived CDR1 and CDR2 are LGHNA and YNFKEQ. J lost 3 bases, V lost 4 bases, and 3 bases had no gene match. Written as DNA, the CDR3 is TGTGCCAGCAGCCTGGGACTAGCGGTTACAGATACGCAGTATTTT. Amino acid sequence: CASSLGLAVTDTQYF.

This rearrangement joins TRBV5-1 to TRBJ1-1; 9 bases are a match to TRBD1. Unmatched junction bases numbered 9, after V lost 2 bases and J lost 4 bases. The CDR3 spans 16 residues. Germline V gene data show CDR1 as SGHRS and CDR2 as YFSETQ. CDR3 residues: CASSLEGTGIATEAFF. For the CDR3, the DNA is TGCGCCAGCAGCTTAGAAGGGACAGGGATCGCCACTGAAGCTTTCTTT.

There are a few counts of this clone. This chain joins TRBV7-9 and TRBJ2-1; 9 bases are a match to TRBD2. V lost 2 bases to trimming and J lost 0 bases; unmatched junction nucleotides: 8. This CDR3 is built from 18 residues. From germline, CDR1 is SEHNR and CDR2 FQNEAQ (reference sequence). The CDR3: CASSLPRTSASSYNEQFF. As DNA, the CDR3 is TGTGCCAGCAGCTTACCTCGGACTAGCGCGAGCTCCTACAATGAGCAGTTCTTC.

The rearrangement uses TRBV15 and TRBJ2-7, with 7 bases that match TRBD2. Germline assignment: CDR1 LNHNV and CDR2 YYDKDF (reference sequence). V was pared by 5 bases and J by 3 bases, with 7 bases of the junction left unmatched. The CDR3 contains 14 residues. CDR3 in amino acids: CATSPERGSYEQYF. The CDR3 coding sequence is TGTGCCACCAGCCCTGAGCGCGGGAGCTACGAGCAGTACTTC.

The genes are TRBV6-6 and TRBJ2-7, with a possible D match to TRBD2 (6 bases). Trimming removed 7 bases from V and 5 bases from J, with 15 bases in between. In germline, CDR1 is MNHNY, CDR2 SVGAGI (reference sequence). The CDR3 covers 13 residues. The CDR3 spells CASTGGNKNEQYF. CDR3 sequence (DNA): TGTGCCAGCACCGGCGGGAATAAAAACGAGCAGTACTTC.

This chain uses TRBV5-1 with TRBJ2-7; 10 bases are shared with TRBD2. Trimming cost V 1 base and J 3 bases; bases outside gene matches: 7. The germline CDR1 and CDR2 sequences are SGHRS and YFSETQ. CDR3 length: 16 residues. The CDR3 bases are TGCGCCAGCAGCTTGCGGCTAGCGGGAGCGGGCTACGAGCAGTACTTC. It specifies CASSLRLAGAGYEQYF.

This clone was found a few times. The chain carries TRBV6-5 and TRBJ2-2; unclear D gene. CDR1 and CDR2 (germline): MNHEY, SVGAGI. With 3 bases removed from V and 4 bases from J, the gap between germline ends came to 12 bases. The CDR3 length is 15 residues. Written as DNA, the CDR3 is TGTGCCAGCAGTTATGGTCTTCTAGGCACCGGGGAGCTGTTTTTT. This translates into CASSYGLLGTGELFF.

This chain uses TRBV4-1 with TRBJ2-3, with D possibly being TRBD1 (7 bases). This CDR3 contains 14 residues. CDR1 and CDR2 from the germline V gene are MGHRA and YSYEKL. The germline V and J ends were trimmed by 4 bases and 2 bases, with 10 bases remaining between them. Here the CDR3 DNA reads TGCGCCAGCAGCCGCGGGACAGACACAGATACGCAGTATTTT. This sequence encodes CASSRGTDTDTQYF.

Judged by abundance, this clone is medium-sized (0.01 to 0.1%). The chain is built from TRBV5-5 and TRBJ1-1; possibly TRBD1 for D (6 bases). There are 14 residues in the CDR3. Germline V gene lookup returns CDR1 SGHKS and CDR2 YYEKEE (reference sequence). V shed 5 bases and J shed 1 base, with 12 bases lying between them. The CDR3 is CASRPGQSNTEAFF. The CDR3 DNA reads TGTGCCAGCAGACCCGGACAGTCGAACACTGAAGCTTTCTTT.

Remarks on this clone: Additional DNA sequences in this sample encode the identical CDR3. The J gene is TRBJ1-1, the V gene TRBV20-1; tentatively, D is TRBD1 (5 bases). Trimming removed 6 bases from V and 8 bases from J, with 10 bases in between. The CDR3 covers 10 residues. Germline CDR1 DFQATT, CDR2 SNEGSKA (reference sequence). As DNA, the CDR3 is TGCAGTGCGTGGGGCCGCGAAGCTTTCTTT. It translates to CSAWGREAFF.

This clone came up a few times. The chain is built from TRBV6-2 or TRBV6-3 and TRBJ2-7; D not certain. The germline V and J ends were trimmed by 6 bases and 2 bases, with 11 bases remaining between them. From germline, CDR1 is MNHEY and CDR2 SVGEGT. This CDR3 is built from 13 residues. The CDR3 reads CASSAPDTYEQYF. The CDR3 DNA reads TGTGCCAGCAGCGCACCAGACACCTACGAGCAGTACTTC.

V and J are TRBV9 and TRBJ2-7; 11 nucleotides match TRBD2. Germline CDR1 and CDR2: SGDLS and YYNGEE. The trim removed 3 bases at V and 3 bases at J, leaving 5 bases unmatched. This CDR3 has 15 residues. This CDR3 reads CASSAAGTSGYEQYF. The CDR3 DNA is TGTGCCAGCAGCGCAGCCGGGACTAGCGGCTACGAGCAGTACTTC.

The V gene is TRBV27, the J gene TRBJ2-7; 7 bases fit TRBD1. With V trimmed by 3 bases and J by 5 bases, 4 bases remained unmatched. The CDR3 has 13 residues. Per the germline V gene, CDR1 is MNHEY and CDR2 is SMNVEV (reference sequence). The CDR3 nucleotides are TGTGCCAGCAGTTTGAACAGGGGAAACGAGCAGTACTTC. Protein: CASSLNRGNEQYF.

V gene TRBV4-3 combines with J gene TRBJ2-1, with D maybe TRBD2 (5 bases). The V gene lost 1 base and the J gene lost 0 bases, with 7 bases spanning the gap. This CDR3 comprises 15 residues. Germline V gene lookup returns CDR1 LGHNA and CDR2 YSLEER. The CDR3 loop is CASSQVAGSYNEQFF. As DNA, the CDR3 is TGCGCCAGCAGCCAAGTGGCGGGCTCCTACAATGAGCAGTTCTTC.

This clone appeared a single time. CDR3 in DNA: TGTGCCAGCAGTGAATATATCGGCCCATCGGGTGAAAAACTGTTTTTT. Amino acid sequence: CASSEYIGPSGEKLFF. This chain joins TRBV2 and TRBJ1-4; D not resolved. CDR1 is SNHLY, CDR2 FYNNEI, per germline. V was cut by 2 bases and J by 7 bases, with 17 bases left in between. CDR3 length: 16 amino acids.

The gene calls are TRBV3-1 (or the pseudogene TRBV3-2) and TRBJ1-1; the D gene is possibly TRBD1 (5 bases). Germline values: CDR1 LGHDT, CDR2 YNNKEL (reference sequence). Between the trimmed V and J ends, which lost 4 bases and 3 bases, there was a span of 21 bases. The CDR3 extends over 17 amino acids. The CDR3 DNA reads as TGTGCCAGCAGCCGGCAGGTAACCCGGGACCGTCACACTGAAGCTTTCTTT. It is translated as CASSRQVTRDRHTEAFF.